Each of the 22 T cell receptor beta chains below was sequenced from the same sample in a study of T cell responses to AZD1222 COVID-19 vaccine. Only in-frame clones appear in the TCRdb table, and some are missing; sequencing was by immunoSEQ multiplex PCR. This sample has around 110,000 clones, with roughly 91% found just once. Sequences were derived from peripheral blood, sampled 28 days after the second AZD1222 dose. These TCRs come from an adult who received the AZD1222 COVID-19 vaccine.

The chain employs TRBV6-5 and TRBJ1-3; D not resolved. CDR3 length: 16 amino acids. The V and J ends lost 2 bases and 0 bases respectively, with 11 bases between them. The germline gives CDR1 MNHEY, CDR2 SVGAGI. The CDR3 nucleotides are TGTGCCAGCAGTTACCGGGTAACGTCCTCTGGAAACACCATATATTTT. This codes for CASSYRVTSSGNTIYF.

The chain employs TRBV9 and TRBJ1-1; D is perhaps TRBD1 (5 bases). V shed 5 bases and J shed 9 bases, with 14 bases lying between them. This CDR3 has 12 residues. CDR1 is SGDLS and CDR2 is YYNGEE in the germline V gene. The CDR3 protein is CASSRPGNQAFF. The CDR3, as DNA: TGTGCCAGCAGTAGACCAGGGAACCAAGCTTTCTTT.

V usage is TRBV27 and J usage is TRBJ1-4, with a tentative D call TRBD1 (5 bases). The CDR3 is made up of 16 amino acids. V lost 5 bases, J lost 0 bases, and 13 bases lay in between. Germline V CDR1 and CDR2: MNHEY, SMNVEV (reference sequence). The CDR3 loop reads CASSRLTGATNEKLFF. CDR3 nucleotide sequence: TGTGCCAGCAGTCGCCTCACAGGTGCAACTAATGAAAAACTGTTTTTT.

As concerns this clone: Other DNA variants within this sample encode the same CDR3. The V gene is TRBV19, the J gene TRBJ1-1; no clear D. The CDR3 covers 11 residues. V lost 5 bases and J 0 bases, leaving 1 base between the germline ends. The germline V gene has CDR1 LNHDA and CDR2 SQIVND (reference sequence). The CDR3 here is CASSLNTEAFF. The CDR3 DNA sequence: TGTGCCAGTAGTTTGAACACTGAAGCTTTCTTT.

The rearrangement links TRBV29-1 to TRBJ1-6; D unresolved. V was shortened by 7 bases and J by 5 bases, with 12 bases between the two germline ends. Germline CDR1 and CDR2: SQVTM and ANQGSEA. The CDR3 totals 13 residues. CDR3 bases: TGCAGCGCCGCCCCCGACAATAATTCACCCCTCCACTTT. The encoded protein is CSAAPDNNSPLHF. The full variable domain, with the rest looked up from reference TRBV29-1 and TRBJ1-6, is SAVISQKPSRDICQRGTSLTIQCQVDSQVTMMFWYRQQPGQSLTLIATANQGSEATYESGFVIDKFPISRPNLTFSTLTVSNMSPEDSSIYLCSAAPDNNSPLHFGNGTRLTVT.

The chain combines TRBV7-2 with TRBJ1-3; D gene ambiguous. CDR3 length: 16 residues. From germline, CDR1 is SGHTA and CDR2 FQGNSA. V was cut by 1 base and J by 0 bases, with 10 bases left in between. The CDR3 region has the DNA TGTGCCAGCAGCTTAGGGCCAGCCCTCTCTGGAAACACCATATATTTT. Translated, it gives CASSLGPALSGNTIYF. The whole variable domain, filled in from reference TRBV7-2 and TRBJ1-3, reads GAGVSQSPSNKVTEKGKDVELRCDPISGHTALYWYRQSLGQGLEFLIYFQGNSAPDKSGLPSDRFSAERTGGSVSTLTIQRTQQEDSAVYLCASSLGPALSGNTIYFGEGSWLTVV.

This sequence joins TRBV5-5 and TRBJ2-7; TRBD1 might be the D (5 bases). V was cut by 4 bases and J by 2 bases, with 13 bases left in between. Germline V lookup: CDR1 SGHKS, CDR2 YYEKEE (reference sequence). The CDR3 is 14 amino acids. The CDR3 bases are TGTGCCAGCAGCCAAACAGACAGAACCTACGAGCAGTACTTC. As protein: CASSQTDRTYEQYF.

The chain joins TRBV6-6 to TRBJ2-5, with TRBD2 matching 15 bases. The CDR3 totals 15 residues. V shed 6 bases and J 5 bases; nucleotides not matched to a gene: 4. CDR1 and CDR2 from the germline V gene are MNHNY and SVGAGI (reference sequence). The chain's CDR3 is CASRGLAGGGETQYF. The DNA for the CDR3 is TGTGCCAGCAGGGGACTAGCGGGGGGTGGTGAGACCCAGTACTTC.

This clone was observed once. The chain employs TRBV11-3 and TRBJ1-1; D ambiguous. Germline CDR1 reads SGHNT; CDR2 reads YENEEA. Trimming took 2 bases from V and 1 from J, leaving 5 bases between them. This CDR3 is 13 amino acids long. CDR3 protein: CASSLRSNTEAFF. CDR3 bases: TGTGCCAGCAGCTTACGCTCGAACACTGAAGCTTTCTTT. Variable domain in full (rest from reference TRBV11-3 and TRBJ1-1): EAGVVQSPRYKIIEKKQPVAFWCNPISGHNTLYWYLQNLGQGPELLIRYENEEAVDDSQLPKDRFSAERLKGVDSTLKIQPAELGDSAVYLCASSLRSNTEAFFGQGTRLTVV.

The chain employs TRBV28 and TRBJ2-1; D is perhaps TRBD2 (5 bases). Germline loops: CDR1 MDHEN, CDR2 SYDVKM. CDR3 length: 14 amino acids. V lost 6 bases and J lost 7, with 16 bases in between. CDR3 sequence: CASSRSPWRNEQFF. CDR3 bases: TGTGCCAGCAGCCGCTCCCCCTGGAGGAATGAGCAGTTCTTC. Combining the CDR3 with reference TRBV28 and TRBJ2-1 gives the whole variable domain DVKVTQSSRYLVKRTGEKVFLECVQDMDHENMFWYRQDPGLGLRLIYFSYDVKMKEKGDIPEGYSVSREKKERFSLILESASTNQTSMYLCASSRSPWRNEQFFGPGTRLTVL.

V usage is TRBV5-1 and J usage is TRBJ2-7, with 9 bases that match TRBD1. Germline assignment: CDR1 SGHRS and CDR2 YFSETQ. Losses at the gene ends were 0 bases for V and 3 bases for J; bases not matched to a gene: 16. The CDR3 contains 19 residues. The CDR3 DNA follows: TGCGCCAGCAGCTTGGAAGGGACAGGGAATCTTGGGTCGAACTACGAGCAGTACTTC. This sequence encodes CASSLEGTGNLGSNYEQYF. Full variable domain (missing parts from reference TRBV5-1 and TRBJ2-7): KAGVTQTPRYLIKTRGQQVTLSCSPISGHRSVSWYQQTPGQGLQFLFEYFSETQRNKGNFPGRFSGRQFSNSRSEMNVSTLELGDSALYLCASSLEGTGNLGSNYEQYFGPGTRLTVT.

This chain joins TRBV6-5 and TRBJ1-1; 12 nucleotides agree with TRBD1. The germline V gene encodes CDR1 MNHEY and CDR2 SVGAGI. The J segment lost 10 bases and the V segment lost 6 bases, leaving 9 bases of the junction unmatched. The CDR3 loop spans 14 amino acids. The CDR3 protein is CASRPPGQGARAFF. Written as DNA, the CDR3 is TGTGCCAGCAGGCCGCCGGGACAGGGGGCTCGAGCTTTCTTT.

CDR3 amino acids: CASSLGTGDHTYEQYF. The CDR3 bases are TGTGCCAGCAGCTTGGGGACAGGGGACCACACCTACGAGCAGTACTTC. This chain connects TRBV5-8 to TRBJ2-7, with 9 bases identical to TRBD1. Germline V gene data show CDR1 as SGHTS and CDR2 as YDEGEE. CDR3 length equals 16 residues. V was clipped by 0 bases and J by 2 bases; unmatched bases: 6.

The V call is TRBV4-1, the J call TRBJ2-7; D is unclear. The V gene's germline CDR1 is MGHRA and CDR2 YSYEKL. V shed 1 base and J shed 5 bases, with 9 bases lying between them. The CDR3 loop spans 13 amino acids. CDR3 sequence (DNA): TGCGCCAGCAGCCAAGCCTGGTGGGACGAGCAGTACTTC. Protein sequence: CASSQAWWDEQYF.

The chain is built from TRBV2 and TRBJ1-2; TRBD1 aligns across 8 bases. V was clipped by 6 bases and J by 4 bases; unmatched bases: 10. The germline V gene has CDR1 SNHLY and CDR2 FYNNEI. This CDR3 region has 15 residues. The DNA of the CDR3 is TGTGCCAGCAGATCAGACAGGGGCTCGGGCTATGGCTACACCTTC. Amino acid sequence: CASRSDRGSGYGYTF.

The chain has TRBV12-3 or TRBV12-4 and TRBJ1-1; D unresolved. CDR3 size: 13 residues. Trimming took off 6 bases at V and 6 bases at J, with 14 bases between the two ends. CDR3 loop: CASSPAEGPEAFF. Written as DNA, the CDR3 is TGTGCCAGCAGCCCCGCCGAAGGGCCTGAAGCTTTCTTT.

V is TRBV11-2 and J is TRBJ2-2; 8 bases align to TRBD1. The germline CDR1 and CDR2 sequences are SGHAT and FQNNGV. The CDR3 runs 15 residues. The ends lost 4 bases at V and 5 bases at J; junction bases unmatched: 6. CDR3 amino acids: CASSSLQGATGELFF. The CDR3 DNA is TGTGCCAGCAGCTCCCTCCAGGGGGCAACCGGGGAGCTGTTTTTT.

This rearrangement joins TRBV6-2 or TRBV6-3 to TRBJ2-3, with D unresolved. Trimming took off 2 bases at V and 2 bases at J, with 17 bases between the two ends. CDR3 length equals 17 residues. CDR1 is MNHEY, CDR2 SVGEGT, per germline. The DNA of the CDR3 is TGTGCCAGCAGTTACGGGCCGGGCAGGCGATACACAGATACGCAGTATTTT. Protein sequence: CASSYGPGRRYTDTQYF.

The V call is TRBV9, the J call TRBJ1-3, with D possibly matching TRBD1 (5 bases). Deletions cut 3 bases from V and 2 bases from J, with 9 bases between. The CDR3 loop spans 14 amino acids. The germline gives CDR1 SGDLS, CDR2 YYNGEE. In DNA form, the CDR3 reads TGTGCCAGCAGCGAGACAGCCGCTGGAAACACCATATATTTT. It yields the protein CASSETAAGNTIYF.

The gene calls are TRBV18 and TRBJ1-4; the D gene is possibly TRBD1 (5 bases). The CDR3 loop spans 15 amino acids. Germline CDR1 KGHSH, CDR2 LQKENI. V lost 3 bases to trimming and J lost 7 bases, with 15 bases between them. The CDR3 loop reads CASSPSNRQSEKLFF. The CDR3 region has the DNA TGTGCCAGCTCACCCAGTAACAGACAGAGTGAAAAACTGTTTTTT. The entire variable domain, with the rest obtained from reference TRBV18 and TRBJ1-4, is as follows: NAGVMQNPRHLVRRRGQEARLRCSPMKGHSHVYWYRQLPEEGLKFMVYLQKENIIDESGMPKERFSAEFPKEGPSILRIQQVVRGDSAAYFCASSPSNRQSEKLFFGSGTQLSVL.

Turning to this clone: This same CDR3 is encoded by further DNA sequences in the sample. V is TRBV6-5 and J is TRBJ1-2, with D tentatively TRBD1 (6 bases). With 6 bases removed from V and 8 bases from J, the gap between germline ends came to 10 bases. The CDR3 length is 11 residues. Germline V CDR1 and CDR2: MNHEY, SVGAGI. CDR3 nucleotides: TGTGCCAGCAGACAGGGTGGAGGCTACACCTTC. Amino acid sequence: CASRQGGGYTF.

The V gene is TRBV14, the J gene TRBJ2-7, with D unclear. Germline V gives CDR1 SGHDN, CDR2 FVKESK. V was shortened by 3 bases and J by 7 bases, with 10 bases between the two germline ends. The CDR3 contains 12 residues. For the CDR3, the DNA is TGTGCCAGCAGCCACATTTACGATGAGCAGTACTTC. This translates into CASSHIYDEQYF.